The present T cell receptor beta chain was sequenced within a study of shared clonotypes between healthy human individuals. Across the whole study: There were three CD4 naive, three CD4 memory, two CD8 naive and one CD8 memory plates per donor.

Germline V CDR1 and CDR2: SGHNT, YYREEE (reference sequence). The CDR3 contains 14 residues. V trimming: 1 base; J trimming: 6 bases; junction bases outside the gene matches: 5. Original methodology: In the immunoSEQ data, sequences were junction-only and lacked quality scores, so filtering differed. Only in-frame clones appear in the TCRdb table, and some are missing; sequencing was by immunoSEQ multiplex PCR. The D gene and trimming were derived from the DNA, and the V and J assignments and clone size from that table. This sample yields under 850,000 clones, of which roughly 72% are seen a single time; approximately 1.7% belongs to the top ten.

The specimen was memory CD4+ T cells sorted from blood. Subset noted: CD45RA-negative fraction. The receptor was derived from a woman in her 30s in good health. This chain links TRBV5-4 with TRBJ1-1; TRBD1 matches 8 bases. CDR3: CASSLNRGRSEAFF. CDR3 coding DNA: TGTGCCAGCAGCTTGAACAGGGGGAGGTCTGAAGCTTTCTTT. The whole variable domain, remainder taken from reference TRBV5-4 and TRBJ1-1, is ETGVTQSPTHLIKTRGQQVTLRCSSQSGHNTVSWYQQALGQGPQFIFQYYREEENGRGNFPPRFSGLQFPNYSSELNVNALELDDSALYLCASSLNRGRSEAFFGQGTRLTVV.